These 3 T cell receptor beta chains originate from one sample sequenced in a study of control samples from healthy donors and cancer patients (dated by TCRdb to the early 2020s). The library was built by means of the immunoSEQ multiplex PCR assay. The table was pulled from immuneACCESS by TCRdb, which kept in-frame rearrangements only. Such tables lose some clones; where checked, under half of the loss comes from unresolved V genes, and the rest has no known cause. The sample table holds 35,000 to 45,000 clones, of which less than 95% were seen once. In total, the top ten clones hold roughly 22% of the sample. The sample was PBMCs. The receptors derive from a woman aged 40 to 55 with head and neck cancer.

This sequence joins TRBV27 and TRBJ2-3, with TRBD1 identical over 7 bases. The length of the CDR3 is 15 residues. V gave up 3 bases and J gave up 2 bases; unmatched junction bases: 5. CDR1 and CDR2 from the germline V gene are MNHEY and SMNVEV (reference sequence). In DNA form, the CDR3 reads TGTGCCAGCAGTTTGGGGACAGTTAACACAGATACGCAGTATTTT. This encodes CASSLGTVNTDTQYF.

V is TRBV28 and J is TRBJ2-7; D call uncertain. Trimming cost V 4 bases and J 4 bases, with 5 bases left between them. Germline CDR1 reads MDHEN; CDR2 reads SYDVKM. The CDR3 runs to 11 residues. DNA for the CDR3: TGTGCCAGCAGTTCTCGTTACGAGCAGTACTTC. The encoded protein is CASSSRYEQYF.

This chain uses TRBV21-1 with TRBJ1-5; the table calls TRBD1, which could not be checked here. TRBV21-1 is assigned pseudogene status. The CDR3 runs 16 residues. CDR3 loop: CASSKGTGGLGQPQHF. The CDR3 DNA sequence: TGTGCCAGCAGCAAAGGGACAGGGGGGCTTGGACAGCCCCAGCATTTT.